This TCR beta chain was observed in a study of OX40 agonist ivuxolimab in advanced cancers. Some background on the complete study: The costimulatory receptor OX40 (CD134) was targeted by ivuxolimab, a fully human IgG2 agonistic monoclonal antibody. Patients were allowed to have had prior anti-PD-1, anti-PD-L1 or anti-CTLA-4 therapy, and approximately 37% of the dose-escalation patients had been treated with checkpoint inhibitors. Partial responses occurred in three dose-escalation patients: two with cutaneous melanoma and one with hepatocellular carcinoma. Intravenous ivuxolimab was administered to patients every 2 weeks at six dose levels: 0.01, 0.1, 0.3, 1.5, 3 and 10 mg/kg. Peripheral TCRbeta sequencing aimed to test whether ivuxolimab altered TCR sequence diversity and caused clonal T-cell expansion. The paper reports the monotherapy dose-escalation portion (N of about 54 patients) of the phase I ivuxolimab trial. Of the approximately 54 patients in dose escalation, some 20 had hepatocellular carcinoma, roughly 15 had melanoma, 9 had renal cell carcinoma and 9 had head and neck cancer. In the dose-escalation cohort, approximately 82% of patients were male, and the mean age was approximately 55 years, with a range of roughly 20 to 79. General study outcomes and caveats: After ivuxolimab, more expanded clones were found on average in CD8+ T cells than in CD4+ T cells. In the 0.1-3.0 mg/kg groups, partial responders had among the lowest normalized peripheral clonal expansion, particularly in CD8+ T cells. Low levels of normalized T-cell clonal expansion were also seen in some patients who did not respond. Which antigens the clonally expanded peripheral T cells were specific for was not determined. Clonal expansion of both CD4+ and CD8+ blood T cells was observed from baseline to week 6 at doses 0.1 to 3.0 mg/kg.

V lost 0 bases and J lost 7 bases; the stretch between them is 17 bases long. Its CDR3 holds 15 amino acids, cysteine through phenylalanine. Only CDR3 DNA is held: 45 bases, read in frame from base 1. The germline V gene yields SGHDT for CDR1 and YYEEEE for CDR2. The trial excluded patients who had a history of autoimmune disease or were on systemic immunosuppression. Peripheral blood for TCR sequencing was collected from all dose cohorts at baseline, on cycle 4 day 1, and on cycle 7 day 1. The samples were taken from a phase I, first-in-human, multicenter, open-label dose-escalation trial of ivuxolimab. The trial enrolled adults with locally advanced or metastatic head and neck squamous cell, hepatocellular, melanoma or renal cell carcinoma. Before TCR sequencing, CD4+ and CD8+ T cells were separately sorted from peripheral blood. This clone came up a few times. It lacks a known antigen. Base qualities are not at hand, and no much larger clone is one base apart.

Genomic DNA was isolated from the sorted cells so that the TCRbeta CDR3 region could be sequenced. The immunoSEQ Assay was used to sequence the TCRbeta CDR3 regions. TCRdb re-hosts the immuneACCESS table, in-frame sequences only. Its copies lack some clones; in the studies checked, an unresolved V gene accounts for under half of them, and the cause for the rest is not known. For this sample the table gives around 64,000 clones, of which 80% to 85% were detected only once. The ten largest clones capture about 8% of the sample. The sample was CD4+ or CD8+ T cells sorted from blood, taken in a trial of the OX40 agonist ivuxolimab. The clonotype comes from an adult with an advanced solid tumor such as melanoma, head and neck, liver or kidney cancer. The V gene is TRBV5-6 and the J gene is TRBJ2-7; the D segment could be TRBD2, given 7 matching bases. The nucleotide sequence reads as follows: TGTGCCAGCAGCTTGGTCACGGGGGGCGCCTGGGAGCAGTACTTC. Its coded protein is CASSLVTGGAWEQYF. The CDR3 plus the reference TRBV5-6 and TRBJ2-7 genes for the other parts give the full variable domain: DAGVTQSPTHLIKTRGQQVTLRCSPKSGHDTVSWYQQALGQGPQFIFQYYEEEERQRGNFPDRFSGHQFPNYSSELNVNALLLGDSALYLCASSLVTGGAWEQYFGPGTRLTVT.